These T cell receptor beta chains were read from a single sample in a study. TCRdb independently ran MiXCR on the reads; one entry per CDR3 protein. Seen here are more than 1,000 distinct CDR3 sequences, 41% observed once, and the top ten hold about three fifths. Material for sequencing was CD8+ T cells (not recorded whether cultured). These receptors all come from a male donor. Both conserved end residues are part of each CDR3. A D gene is named only where the DNA matches it firmly. Only part of the rows carry a size: once, few, many, or a class if the clone is expanded.

v_gene	abundance	d_gene	j_gene	CDR3nt	CDR3aa
TRBV19	.	.	TRBJ1-2	TGTGCCAGTAGCCACACCACAAACTATGGCTACACCTTC	CASSHTTNYGYTF
TRBV19	few	.	TRBJ2-7	TGTGCCAGTAGTATCTGTAGCGCCTACGAGCAGTACTTC	CASSICSAYEQYF
TRBV19	.	.	TRBJ1-6	TGTGCCAATGGGTATTCACCCCTCCACTTC	CANGYSPLHF
TRBV19	medium-sized	.	TRBJ2-7	TGTGCCAGTAGTATATTCGATGGTTCCTACGAGCAGTACTTC	CASSIFDGSYEQYF
TRBV29-1	.	.	TRBJ2-3	TGCAGCGTTGACGGTGGCGGGGCGGCTCCCCTGGATACGCAGTATTTT	CSVDGGGAAPLDTQYF
TRBV20-1	once	TRBD1	TRBJ2-2	TGCAGTGCTCCAGGGGGCCCAAATAAGAACACCGGGAGGCTGTTTTTT	CSAPGGPNKNTGRLFF
TRBV19	.	.	TRBJ1-2	TGTGCCAGTAGTATAAACGCCGATTGCTTTCCCTTC	CASSINADCFPF
TRBV19	once	.	TRBJ2-7	TGTGCCAGTAGTATACGGTCGACCTACGGGCAGTACTTC	CASSIRSTYGQYF
TRBV4-1	medium-sized	.	TRBJ1-2	TGCGCCAGCAGCCGGGTTTTAGGCTTTCGGGGGTATGGCTACACCTTC	CASSRVLGFRGYGYTF
TRBV19	.	.	TRBJ2-2	TGTGCCAGTAATATTAGGTCGAGTTGGGAGCTGTTTTTT	CASNIRSSWELFF
TRBV19	.	TRBD2	TRBJ2-1	TGTGCCAGTGGCGGGAGGGGCGGCAATGAGCAGTTCTTC	CASGGRGGNEQFF